The entry below describes one T cell receptor beta chain. From germline, CDR1 is SQVTM and CDR2 ANQGSEA. Trimming took 7 bases from V and 0 from J, leaving 14 bases between them. CDR3 size: 14 residues. The data derive from a study of T cells after posttransplantation cyclophosphamide. TCRdb's table, derived via immunoSEQ multiplex PCR, lists solely in-frame clones and lacks some. The table lists under 20,000 clones, roughly 70% of them singletons. Cyclophosphamide on days +3 and +4 followed busulfan-fludarabine conditioning and a marrow graft. The origin of this receptor is a male patient between 25 and 39 years old who received an allogeneic stem cell transplant from a related donor, was CMV-positive, and had acute GVHD only. Some T cells may trace back to the graft donor. The chain is built from TRBV29-1 and TRBJ2-3, with a tentative D call TRBD2 (6 bases). Sequenced material: PBMCs, taken after an allogeneic stem cell transplant with post-transplant cyclophosphamide. The CDR3 DNA is TGCAGCGGTCGAGAGGGGACTAGCACAGATACGCAGTATTTT. It is translated as CSGREGTSTDTQYF.